The clone carrying this TCR beta chain has more than one count but fewer than ten. Germline-derived CDR1 and CDR2 are LNHNV and YYDKDF (reference sequence). V dropped 0 bases and J dropped 0; count of bases not matched to a gene: 8. There are 19 residues in the CDR3. The data were taken from a study of OX40 agonist ivuxolimab in advanced cancers. Profiling relied on immunoSEQ multiplex PCR, and the TCRdb table lists in-frame clones only, not all of them. The sample includes about 40,000 clones, over 75% of them seen just once. The sequence was obtained from an adult with an advanced solid tumor such as melanoma, head and neck, liver or kidney cancer. The sequenced sample was CD4+ or CD8+ T cells sorted from blood, obtained in a trial of the OX40 agonist ivuxolimab. V and J are TRBV15 and TRBJ2-3; 11 nucleotides line up with TRBD2. This chain's CDR3 is CATSRDNLAGGPSTDTQYF. CDR3 DNA: TGTGCCACCAGCAGAGATAACCTAGCGGGAGGACCTAGCACAGATACGCAGTATTTT.